A single sample is the source of the 21 T cell receptor beta chains below, sequenced in a study of T cells after yellow fever vaccination (dated by TCRdb to 2018 to 2020). The treatment or condition label for this specimen denotes: live attenuated yellow fever vaccine strain. The library was obtained by 5' RACE. The run used an Illumina HiSeq 2500. The public reads were run again by TCRdb, first through fastp at Q25 and then through MiXCR, and only productive beta chains were kept. Rows with one shared CDR3 protein collapse into an entry with the most common genes and DNA. In this sample the table shows nearly 45,000 distinct CDR3 sequences, under 8% of which occur a single time. The ten most abundant clones make up approximately 15% of the sample. This material consisted of CD8+ T cells not binding an NS4B(214-222) dextramer, sorted from PBMCs, taken 45 days after the yellow fever booster vaccination. In the paper's terms, the cell subset or site label means: NS4B epitope dextramer-negative CD8 T cells. The receptors shown here come from a man younger than 45 who received the YFV17D yellow fever vaccine.

Comments on this clonotype: A single base separates this from a much larger clone, so it may be a read error. This chain connects TRBV20-1 to TRBJ2-1; 11 nucleotides line up with TRBD2. The length of the CDR3 is 15 residues. Germline-derived CDR1 and CDR2 are DFQATT and SNEGSKA (reference sequence). J was trimmed by 7 bases and V by 2 bases; bases with no gene match: 7. CDR3 coding DNA: TGCAGTGCTAGAAATTTACTAGCGGGAGCTAATGAGCAGTTCTTC. Protein: CSARNLLAGANEQFF.

This clonotype was observed at least ten times. This sequence joins TRBV15 and TRBJ2-1; D assignment may be TRBD1 or TRBD2 (5 bases each). Trimming stripped 5 bases from V and 9 bases from J, with 11 bases between. The germline CDR1 and CDR2 sequences are LNHNV and YYDKDF (reference sequence). This CDR3 region has 12 residues. The CDR3 loop is CATSGDGVEQFF. CDR3 coding DNA: TGTGCCACCAGCGGGGACGGAGTTGAGCAGTTCTTC.

This clonotype was detected only a few times. The rearrangement uses TRBV15 and TRBJ1-2; D possibly corresponds to TRBD1 (5 bases). V dropped 3 bases and J dropped 6 bases, with 14 bases sitting between them. The CDR3 contains 14 residues. CDR1 and CDR2 (germline): LNHNV, YYDKDF (reference sequence). The CDR3 DNA follows: TGTGCCACCAGCAGTGACAGAGACCACGATGGCTACACCTTC. Encoded protein: CATSSDRDHDGYTF.

The rearrangement links TRBV27 to TRBJ2-7; 7 bases align to TRBD1. CDR3 length: 13 amino acids. Trimming removed 3 bases from V and 3 bases from J; junction bases left unmatched: 2. The germline V gene has CDR1 MNHEY and CDR2 SMNVEV (reference sequence). The CDR3 spells CASSFAGGYEQYF. CDR3 coding DNA: TGTGCCAGCAGTTTTGCAGGGGGCTACGAGCAGTACTTC.

The sample holds many counts of this clonotype. CDR3: CASRRTGENEQFF. CDR3 in DNA: TGCGCCAGCAGAAGGACAGGGGAGAATGAGCAGTTCTTC. The chain joins TRBV5-1 to TRBJ2-1; 9 bases match TRBD1. CDR1 SGHRS and CDR2 YFSETQ come from the germline V gene. The CDR3 loop spans 13 amino acids. Trimming removed 5 bases from V and 7 bases from J; junction bases left unmatched: 4.

Many counts were recorded for this clonotype. The chain is built from TRBV20-1 and TRBJ2-5; D ambiguous. The germline V gene has CDR1 DFQATT and CDR2 SNEGSKA (reference sequence). There are 12 residues in the CDR3. V was pared by 1 base and J by 7 bases, with 10 bases between. The CDR3 DNA follows: TGCAGTGCTAGAGGGATCTTTGGGACCCAGTACTTC. It yields the protein CSARGIFGTQYF.

This clonotype was observed at least ten times. This chain joins TRBV5-1 and TRBJ2-1; 8 nucleotides match TRBD1. The CDR3 consists of 15 residues. Germline values: CDR1 SGHRS, CDR2 YFSETQ. V was pared by 3 bases and J by 5 bases, with 7 bases of the junction left unmatched. The CDR3 spells CASSSWTGTHNEQFF. CDR3 coding DNA: TGCGCCAGCAGCTCCTGGACAGGGACCCACAATGAGCAGTTCTTC.

This clonotype was counted ten times or more. The rearrangement uses TRBV29-1 and TRBJ2-3; the D gene is possibly TRBD1 (6 bases). The CDR3 has 15 amino acids. V was trimmed by 6 bases and J by 2 bases, leaving 18 bases between them. Germline lookup yields CDR1 SQVTM and CDR2 ANQGSEA. Written as DNA, the CDR3 is TGCAGCGTGAGGGACACCTCCTACACCACAGATACGCAGTATTTT. This sequence encodes CSVRDTSYTTDTQYF.

This clonotype occurred many times. The chain joins TRBV5-8 to TRBJ2-5, with TRBD1 identical over 8 bases. CDR3 length: 14 residues. With V trimmed by 2 bases and J by 5 bases, 5 bases remained unmatched. Germline CDR1 SGHTS, CDR2 YDEGEE. DNA for the CDR3: TGTGCCAGCAGCTTCCAGGGGGCTGTGGAGACCCAGTACTTC. Protein: CASSFQGAVETQYF.

This clonotype came up many times. The chain has TRBV7-9 and TRBJ2-7, with D unclear. Germline CDR1 SEHNR, CDR2 FQNEAQ (reference sequence). This CDR3 comprises 12 residues. Trimming removed 4 bases from V and 4 bases from J, with 8 bases in between. CDR3 sequence (DNA): TGTGCCAGCAGCTCTATTAGGTACGAGCAGTACTTC. Residues: CASSSIRYEQYF.

At least ten counts were recorded for this clonotype. The chain employs TRBV20-1 and TRBJ2-1, with TRBD2 identical over 14 bases. V was clipped by 5 bases and J by 4 bases; unmatched bases: 4. This CDR3 has 15 residues. Germline loops: CDR1 DFQATT, CDR2 SNEGSKA (reference sequence). CDR3 region: CSAERLAGGYNEQFF. The DNA of the CDR3 is TGCAGTGCTGAACGACTAGCGGGGGGGTACAATGAGCAGTTCTTC.

This clonotype was seen repeatedly, ten times or more. The rearrangement links TRBV28 to TRBJ2-1; 7 nucleotides align to TRBD2. J gave up 4 bases and V 4 bases, and 7 bases lay outside the gene matches. The CDR3 runs to 15 residues. Per the germline V gene, CDR1 is MDHEN and CDR2 is SYDVKM. This CDR3 is CASSSGLELYNEQFF. The CDR3 DNA reads TGTGCCAGCAGTTCCGGACTAGAGTTATACAATGAGCAGTTCTTC. The full variable domain, its missing parts supplied by reference TRBV28 and TRBJ2-1, is DVKVTQSSRYLVKRTGEKVFLECVQDMDHENMFWYRQDPGLGLRLIYFSYDVKMKEKGDIPEGYSVSREKKERFSLILESASTNQTSMYLCASSSGLELYNEQFFGPGTRLTVL.

The V call is TRBV7-6, the J call TRBJ2-1, with 8 bases that match TRBD1. Germline CDR1 and CDR2: SGHVS and FNYEAQ. CDR3 size: 17 residues. V shed 2 bases, J shed 1 base, and the junction held 7 bases outside the gene matches. The CDR3 DNA sequence: TGTGCCAGCAGCTTAAAAACCGGGACAGGATCCTACAATGAGCAGTTCTTC. Translating it yields CASSLKTGTGSYNEQFF.

This clonotype has a count of ten or more. The chain combines TRBV20-1 with TRBJ2-2; TRBD1 is a possible D gene (5 bases). The CDR3 extends over 15 amino acids. Per germline, CDR1 DFQATT and CDR2 SNEGSKA (reference sequence). Trimming took off 6 bases at V and 1 base at J, with 15 bases between the two ends. CDR3 residues: CSAKRGGENTGELFF. For the CDR3, the DNA is TGCAGTGCCAAAAGGGGTGGGGAGAACACCGGGGAGCTGTTTTTT.

This clonotype came up a few times. The genes are TRBV13 and TRBJ1-2, with a weak D call TRBD1 (5 bases). CDR1 and CDR2 from the germline V gene are PRHDT and FYEKMQ (reference sequence). The CDR3 has 15 amino acids. The V and J ends lost 0 bases and 6 bases respectively, with 14 bases between them. Here the CDR3 DNA reads TGTGCCAGCAGCTTAGGAAATACAGGACACCATGGCTACACCTTC. It is translated as CASSLGNTGHHGYTF.

This clonotype has ten or more counts. The chain carries TRBV11-2 and TRBJ2-3; TRBD2 is a possible D gene (5 bases). This CDR3 spans 12 amino acids. V was cut by 5 bases and J by 5 bases, with 8 bases left in between. CDR1 SGHAT and CDR2 FQNNGV come from the germline V gene. CDR3 loop: CASSAEGDTQYF. DNA of the CDR3: TGTGCCAGCAGCGCCGAGGGAGATACGCAGTATTTT.

At least ten counts were recorded for this clonotype. V and J are TRBV11-1 and TRBJ1-4; tentatively, D is TRBD1 (5 bases). The germline V and J ends were trimmed by 5 bases and 0 bases, with 22 bases remaining between them. From germline, CDR1 is SGHAT and CDR2 FQDESV (reference sequence). This CDR3 comprises 19 residues. This CDR3 reads CASSPLGGGRTTTNEKLFF. Written as DNA, the CDR3 is TGTGCCAGCAGCCCTCTGGGGGGAGGGAGAACTACAACTAATGAAAAACTGTTTTTT. The full variable domain, its missing parts supplied by reference TRBV11-1 and TRBJ1-4, is EAEVAQSPRYKITEKSQAVAFWCDPISGHATLYWYRQILGQGPELLVQFQDESVVDDSQLPKDRFSAERLKGVDSTLKIQPAELGDSAMYLCASSPLGGGRTTTNEKLFFGSGTQLSVL.

In its sample, this clonotype was seen many times. This chain joins TRBV7-9 and TRBJ2-7; 7 bases are shared with TRBD2. Germline trimming cut 5 bases from V and 6 bases from J; bases unmatched to any gene: 7. CDR1 and CDR2 (germline): SEHNR, FQNEAQ (reference sequence). This CDR3 is built from 13 residues. This chain's CDR3 is CASSLVGGSEQYF. Here the CDR3 DNA reads TGTGCCAGCAGCCTAGTGGGAGGGTCCGAGCAGTACTTC.

V gene TRBV7-2 combines with J gene TRBJ2-5; possibly TRBD1 or TRBD2 for D (5 bases each). Per germline, CDR1 SGHTA and CDR2 FQGNSA. Trimming removed 2 bases from V and 5 bases from J, with 15 bases in between. The CDR3 length is 15 residues. This chain's CDR3 is CASSLWDASSETQYF. The DNA for the CDR3 is TGTGCCAGCAGCTTATGGGACGCTTCGTCGGAGACCCAGTACTTC.

This clonotype was detected ten times or more. This CDR3 is CASSFLAQETQYF. The DNA of the CDR3 is TGTGCCAGCAGTTTCCTAGCGCAAGAGACCCAGTACTTC. The chain has TRBV12-3 or TRBV12-4 and TRBJ2-5; tentative D call: TRBD2 (6 bases). The CDR3 loop spans 13 amino acids. Trimming removed 3 bases at V and 2 bases at J, with 7 bases between.

This clonotype was observed at least ten times. The rearrangement joins TRBV5-6 to TRBJ1-1; maybe TRBD1 (6 bases). Trimming took 4 bases from V and 5 from J, leaving 21 bases between them. Germline loops: CDR1 SGHDT, CDR2 YYEEEE. This CDR3 region has 16 residues. The CDR3 nucleotides are TGTGCCAGCAGCCCCCTAGGGGGGGGATTTCGGACTGAAGCTTTCTTT. This sequence encodes CASSPLGGGFRTEAFF.